The clone carrying this TCR beta chain came up many times. CDR1 and CDR2 from the germline V gene are KGHSH and LQKENI. CDR3 length: 16 residues. V dropped 3 bases and J dropped 0 bases, with 12 bases sitting between them. KT2, a clone with a known TCR, was spiked into unfractionated PBMC. This specimen comes from a study of quantifying T cell responses using KT2 cells. Study in general: TCR alpha and beta constant-region primers primed reverse transcription of RNA. Estimated efficiency of the T4 ligation step was above 8.5% under optimum conditions.

An oligo carrying a UMI was ligated to the cDNA 3' end. First-round PCR used three to five cycles and beta primers RC1.1 and RC1.2 covering TRBC1 and TRBC2. From the second PCR onward, TCR alpha and beta chains were processed separately. MiXCR, run by TCRdb on the UMI-ligation and nested PCR reads, gives a single entry per CDR3 protein. Among 30,000 or so distinct CDR3 sequences, 6% to 8% were seen once, and the ten largest hold about 15%. The chain has TRBV18 and TRBJ1-3; no clear D. The receptor's source is a human donor. What was sequenced was PBMCs spiked with cells of the T cell clone KT2. The CDR3 loop reads CASSPREADSGNTIYF. The CDR3, as DNA: TGTGCCAGCTCACCTCGGGAGGCTGACTCTGGAAACACCATATATTTT.